This T cell receptor (beta chain) was found in a study of chemoradiotherapy in HPV16-positive cancers. Across the whole study: Candidate HPV-specific clones and shared TCR motifs came from two HPV16-positive patients.

Repeated repertoire sampling spanned the course of chemoradiotherapy. As regards this clone: The antigen is unknown.

The V gene's germline CDR1 is KGHSH and CDR2 LQKENI. The CDR3 has 15 residues. J lost 8 bases, V lost 4 bases, and 8 bases had no gene match. Broader study findings: In HPV16-positive patients, HPV-responsive T-cell expansion tracked better recurrence-free survival. Only a couple of HPV16-positive patients supplied the functional HPV-specificity definition.

Profiled with immunoSEQ multiplex PCR; TCRdb holds only in-frame clones, not every one. This table has under 70,000 clones, under 95% appearing once. This rearrangement joins TRBV18 to TRBJ1-2; 12 bases align to TRBD1. This TCR derives from a human donor with HPV-associated anogenital cancer. Sequences were derived from blood, sampled from a patient who underwent chemoradiotherapy. CDR3 coding DNA: TGTGCCAGCTCACTCCCGGGACAGGGGGCAGGAGGCTACACCTTC. It codes for CASSLPGQGAGGYTF.